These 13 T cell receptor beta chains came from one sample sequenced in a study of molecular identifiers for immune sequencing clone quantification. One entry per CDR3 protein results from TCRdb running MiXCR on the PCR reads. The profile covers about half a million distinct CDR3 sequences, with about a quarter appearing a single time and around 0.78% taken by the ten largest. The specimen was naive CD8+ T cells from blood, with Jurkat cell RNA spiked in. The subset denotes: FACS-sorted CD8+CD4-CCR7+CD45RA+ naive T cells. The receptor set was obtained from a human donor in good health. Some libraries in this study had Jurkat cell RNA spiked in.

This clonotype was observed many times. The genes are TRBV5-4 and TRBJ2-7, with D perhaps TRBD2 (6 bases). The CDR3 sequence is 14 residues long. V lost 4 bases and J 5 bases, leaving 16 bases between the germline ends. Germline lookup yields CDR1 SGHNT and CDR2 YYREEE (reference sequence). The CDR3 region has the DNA TGTGCCAGCAGCACGGGACTTTCCGGGGACGAGCAGTACTTC. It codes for CASSTGLSGDEQYF.

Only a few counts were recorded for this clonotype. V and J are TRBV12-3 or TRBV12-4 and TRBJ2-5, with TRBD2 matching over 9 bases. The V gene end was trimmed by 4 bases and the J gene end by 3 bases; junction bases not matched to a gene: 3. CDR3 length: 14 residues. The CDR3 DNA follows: TGTGCCAGCAGTTATAGCGGGAGTGAAGAGACCCAGTACTTC. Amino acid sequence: CASSYSGSEETQYF.

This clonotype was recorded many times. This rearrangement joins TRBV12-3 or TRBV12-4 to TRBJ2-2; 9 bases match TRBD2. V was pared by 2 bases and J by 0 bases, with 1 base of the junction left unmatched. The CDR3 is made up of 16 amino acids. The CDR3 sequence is CASSLLAGSNTGELFF. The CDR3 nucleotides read TGTGCCAGCAGTTTACTAGCGGGATCGAACACCGGGGAGCTGTTTTTT.

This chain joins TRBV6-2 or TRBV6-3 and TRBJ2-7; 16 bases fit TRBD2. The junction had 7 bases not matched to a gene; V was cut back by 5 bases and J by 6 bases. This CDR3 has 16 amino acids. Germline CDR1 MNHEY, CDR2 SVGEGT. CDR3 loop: CASSDGTSGRAVEQYF. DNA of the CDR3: TGTGCCAGCAGTGACGGGACTAGCGGGAGGGCCGTCGAGCAGTACTTC.

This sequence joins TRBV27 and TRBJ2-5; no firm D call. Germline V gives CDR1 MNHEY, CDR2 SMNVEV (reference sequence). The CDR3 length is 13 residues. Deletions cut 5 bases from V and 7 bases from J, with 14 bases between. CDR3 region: CASSPIHEGTQYF. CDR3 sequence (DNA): TGTGCCAGCAGTCCAATACACGAAGGGACCCAGTACTTC.

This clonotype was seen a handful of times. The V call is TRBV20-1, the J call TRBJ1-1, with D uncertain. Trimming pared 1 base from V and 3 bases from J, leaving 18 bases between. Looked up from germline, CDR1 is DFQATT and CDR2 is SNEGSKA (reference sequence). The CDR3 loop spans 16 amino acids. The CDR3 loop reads CSARAALTVWYTEAFF. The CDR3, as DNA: TGCAGTGCTAGAGCCGCATTGACGGTCTGGTACACTGAAGCTTTCTTT.

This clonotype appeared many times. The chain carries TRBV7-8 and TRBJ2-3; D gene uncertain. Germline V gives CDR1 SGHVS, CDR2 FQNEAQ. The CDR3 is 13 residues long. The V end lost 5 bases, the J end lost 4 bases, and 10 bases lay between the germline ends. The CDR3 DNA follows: TGTGCCAGCAGCACCCGCCTAGCAGATACGCAGTATTTT. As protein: CASSTRLADTQYF.

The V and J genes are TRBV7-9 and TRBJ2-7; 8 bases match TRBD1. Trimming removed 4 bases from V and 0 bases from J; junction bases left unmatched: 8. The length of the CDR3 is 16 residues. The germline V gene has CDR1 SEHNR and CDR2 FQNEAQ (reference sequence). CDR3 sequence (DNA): TGTGCCAGCAGCTCGACGGGACAGGCTTACTCCTACGAGCAGTACTTC. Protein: CASSSTGQAYSYEQYF. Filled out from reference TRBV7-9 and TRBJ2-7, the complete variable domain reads DTGVSQNPRHKITKRGQNVTFRCDPISEHNRLYWYRQTLGQGPEFLTYFQNEAQLEKSRLLSDRFSAERPKGSFSTLEIQRTEQGDSAMYLCASSSTGQAYSYEQYFGPGTRLTVT.

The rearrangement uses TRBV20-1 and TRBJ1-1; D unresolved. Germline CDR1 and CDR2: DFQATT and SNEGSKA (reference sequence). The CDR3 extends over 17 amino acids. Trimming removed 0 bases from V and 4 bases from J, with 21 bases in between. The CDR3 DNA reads TGCAGTGCTAGAGATCGCCGGGAAGTGAGGACGAGCACTGAAGCTTTCTTT. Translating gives CSARDRREVRTSTEAFF.

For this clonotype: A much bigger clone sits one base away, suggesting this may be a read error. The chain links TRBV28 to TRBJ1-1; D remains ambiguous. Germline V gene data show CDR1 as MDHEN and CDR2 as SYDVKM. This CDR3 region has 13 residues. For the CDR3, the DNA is TGTGCCAGCAGCCCTCGGTATATTACTGTAGCTTTCTTT. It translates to CASSPRYITVAFF.

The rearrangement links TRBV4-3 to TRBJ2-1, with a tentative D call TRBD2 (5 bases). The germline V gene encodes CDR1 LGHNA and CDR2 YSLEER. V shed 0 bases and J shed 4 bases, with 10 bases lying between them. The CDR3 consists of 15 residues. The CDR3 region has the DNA TGCGCCAGCAGCCAAGATTGGAGCGGATACAATGAGCAGTTCTTC. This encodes CASSQDWSGYNEQFF.

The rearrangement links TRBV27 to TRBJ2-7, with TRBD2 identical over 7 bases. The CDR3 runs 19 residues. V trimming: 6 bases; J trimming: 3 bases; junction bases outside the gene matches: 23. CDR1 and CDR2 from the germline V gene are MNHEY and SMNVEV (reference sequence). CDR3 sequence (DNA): TGTGCCAGCAGCTGGGGCCCCCCGGCGCGCGGGACTATAGTCTACGAGCAGTACTTC. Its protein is CASSWGPPARGTIVYEQYF.

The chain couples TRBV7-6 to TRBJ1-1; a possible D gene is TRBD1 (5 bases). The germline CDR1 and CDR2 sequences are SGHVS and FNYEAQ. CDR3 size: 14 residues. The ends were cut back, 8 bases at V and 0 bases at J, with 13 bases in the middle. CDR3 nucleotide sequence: TGTGCCAGCCCCAAGACAGTTATGAACACTGAAGCTTTCTTT. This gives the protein CASPKTVMNTEAFF.